What follows are 17 T cell receptor beta chains derived from one specimen sequenced in a study of T-cell memory formation after mild COVID-19. In TCRdb, the 5' RACE reads were re-called with MiXCR into one record per CDR3 protein. Of 400,000 to 500,000 distinct CDR3 sequences listed, approximately 18% are singletons. Source material: PBMCs or a T cell subset sorted from them (not recorded which). These receptors were obtained from a man aged 18 to 30 who had mild COVID-19 (a few samples of this study predate the infection). Cell type and time point are not known.

The chain recombines TRBV3-1 with TRBJ2-5; D call uncertain. CDR1 is LGHDT, CDR2 YNNKEL, per germline (reference sequence). V was pared by 2 bases and J by 9 bases, with 7 bases between. This CDR3 is built from 11 residues. CDR3 nucleotides: TGTGCCAGCAGCCAACGGTGGGCCCAGTACTTC. Translated: CASSQRWAQYF.

V is TRBV4-3 and J is TRBJ1-2, with a tentative D call TRBD1 (6 bases). Germline values: CDR1 LGHNA, CDR2 YSLEER. V lost 4 bases, J lost 2 bases, and 14 bases lay in between. The CDR3 spans 15 residues. The CDR3 here is CASSRHREGNYGYTF. The CDR3 nucleotides are TGCGCCAGCAGCCGCCACAGGGAAGGAAACTATGGCTACACCTTC.

In its sample, this clonotype was seen a few times. The chain is built from TRBV14 and TRBJ1-1; possible D gene TRBD1, 5 bases. V was pared by 0 bases and J by 7 bases, with 9 bases between. The CDR3 is 13 residues long. Per the germline V gene, CDR1 is SGHDN and CDR2 is FVKESK. The CDR3 here is CASSQDLDSEAFF. The CDR3 DNA reads as TGTGCCAGCAGCCAAGATCTTGACAGTGAAGCTTTCTTT.

This clonotype was observed many times. The rearrangement links TRBV5-1 to TRBJ2-7; no definite D call. Germline V gene sequence: CDR1 SGHRS, CDR2 YFSETQ. Trimming shortened V by 0 bases and J by 0 bases, and 10 bases separated the two germline ends. There are 15 residues in the CDR3. CDR3 sequence reads: CASSLVAEFSYEQYV. The CDR3 DNA reads as TGCGCCAGCAGCTTGGTGGCAGAATTCTCCTACGAGCAGTACGTC.

This clonotype was recorded a few times. This chain links TRBV7-9 with TRBJ2-7, with 10 bases identical to TRBD1. This CDR3 has 14 amino acids. With V trimmed by 5 bases and J by 5 bases, 6 bases remained unmatched. Germline V gene data show CDR1 as SEHNR and CDR2 as FQNEAQ (reference sequence). The CDR3 loop reads CASSPTDRGDEQYV. In nucleotides, the CDR3 is TGTGCCAGCAGCCCTACGGACAGGGGGGACGAGCAGTACGTC.

This chain uses TRBV27 with TRBJ2-3, with D unresolved. CDR1 MNHEY and CDR2 SMNVEV come from the germline V gene (reference sequence). Trimming stripped 6 bases from V and 2 bases from J, with 12 bases between. The CDR3 covers 14 residues. CDR3 DNA sequence: TGTGCCAGCAGCGTTCCTCCCAACACAGATACGCAGTATTTT. It codes for CASSVPPNTDTQYF.

The chain is built from TRBV4-1 and TRBJ2-5, with 8 bases identical to TRBD2. The CDR3 runs 14 residues. The trim removed 8 bases at V and 5 bases at J, leaving 10 bases unmatched. The V gene's germline CDR1 is MGHRA and CDR2 YSYEKL. CDR3 sequence (DNA): TGCGCCAGCCGCCGGGGGGGGGGCCGGGAGACCCAGTACTTC. Translating it yields CASRRGGGRETQYF.

This clonotype was counted a few times. The chain recombines TRBV6-2 or TRBV6-3 with TRBJ1-2; no firm D call. This CDR3 has 13 amino acids. Germline CDR1 MNHEY, CDR2 SVGEGT. V lost 6 bases and J 3 bases, leaving 11 bases between the germline ends. CDR3 in DNA: TGTGCCAGCAGGCGAACAGAGTACTATGGCTACACCTTC. Translation: CASRRTEYYGYTF.

The CDR3 sequence is CASTSFGGADQPQHF. CDR3 in DNA: TGTGCCAGTACCTCCTTCGGGGGCGCGGATCAGCCCCAGCATTTT. V gene TRBV19 combines with J gene TRBJ1-5, with a weak D call TRBD1 (6 bases). The CDR3 covers 15 residues. V gave up 7 bases and J gave up 5 bases, with 18 bases separating them. Per the germline V gene, CDR1 is LNHDA and CDR2 is SQIVND (reference sequence).

This clonotype was counted between two and nine times. This sequence joins TRBV7-3 and TRBJ2-1; D call uncertain. Germline V gene data show CDR1 as SGHTA and CDR2 as FQGTGA. This CDR3 has 14 amino acids. Trimming cost V 4 bases and J 2 bases, with 9 bases left between them. The CDR3 DNA is TGTGCCAGCAGCTCCCCCGGAGCCTACAATGAGCAGTTCTTC. It is translated as CASSSPGAYNEQFF.

This clonotype was seen a few times. The chain combines TRBV7-9 with TRBJ1-2; D possibly corresponds to TRBD1 (5 bases). The CDR3 has 14 amino acids. V lost 5 bases and J 1 base, leaving 11 bases between the germline ends. CDR1 SEHNR and CDR2 FQNEAQ come from the germline V gene (reference sequence). This CDR3 reads CASSELQVNYGYTF. The CDR3 DNA is TGTGCCAGCAGCGAACTACAGGTTAACTATGGCTACACCTTC.

This clonotype was recorded a few times. The chain combines TRBV4-1 with TRBJ2-3, with D perhaps TRBD1 (5 bases). This CDR3 has 14 residues. Germline assignment: CDR1 MGHRA and CDR2 YSYEKL. Trimming left V 3 bases short and J 2 bases short, with 9 bases between. The CDR3 DNA follows: TGCGCCAGCAGCCATGTAGGGGCCACAGATACGCAGTATTTT. Protein: CASSHVGATDTQYF.

The rearrangement joins TRBV7-9 to TRBJ2-7; the match to TRBD1 covers 8 bases. The trim removed 1 base at V and 6 bases at J, leaving 2 bases unmatched. Germline CDR1 reads SEHNR; CDR2 reads FQNEAQ (reference sequence). The CDR3 contains 13 residues. The CDR3 region is CASSLGTGSEQYV. For the CDR3, the DNA is TGTGCCAGCAGCTTAGGGACAGGGAGCGAGCAGTACGTC.

The chain employs TRBV7-3 and TRBJ2-7; 9 bases align to TRBD2. Germline loops: CDR1 SGHTA, CDR2 FQGTGA. The J segment lost 5 bases and the V segment lost 5 bases, leaving 13 bases of the junction unmatched. The CDR3 covers 16 residues. CDR3 in amino acids: CASSPLLSGGRDEQYF. CDR3 bases: TGTGCCAGCAGCCCGCTACTTAGCGGGGGACGGGACGAGCAGTACTTC.

This clonotype was seen only a few times. CDR3 residues: CASSLADYYTQYF. In nucleotides, the CDR3 is TGTGCCAGCAGCTTAGCCGACTACTATACGCAGTATTTT. The rearrangement joins TRBV7-2 to TRBJ2-3; TRBD2 might be the D (5 bases). This CDR3 has 13 amino acids. Germline V CDR1 and CDR2: SGHTA, FQGNSA. Trimming removed 0 bases from V and 7 bases from J, with 8 bases in between.

This chain connects TRBV28 to TRBJ1-2; 9 bases line up with TRBD1. This CDR3 region has 15 residues. CDR1 MDHEN and CDR2 SYDVKM come from the germline V gene. Unmatched junction bases numbered 8, after V lost 8 bases and J lost 1 base. As DNA, the CDR3 is TGTGCCAGCGGGGGGACAGGGTTGTTTAACTATGGCTACACCTTC. It is translated as CASGGTGLFNYGYTF.

This clonotype was observed a few times. The rearrangement joins TRBV4-3 to TRBJ1-1; D is ambiguous. Germline V gene data show CDR1 as LGHNA and CDR2 as YSLEER. This CDR3 contains 15 residues. The V and J ends lost 0 bases and 4 bases respectively, with 12 bases between them. This CDR3 is CASSQDTGSGTEAFF. The CDR3 DNA sequence: TGCGCCAGCAGCCAAGATACGGGGTCGGGCACTGAAGCTTTCTTT.